Listed below are T cell receptor beta chains from one sample, sequenced in a study of shared clonotypes between healthy human individuals. Profiled with immunoSEQ multiplex PCR; TCRdb holds only in-frame clones, not every one. Of hundreds of thousands of clones listed, about 74% were seen once; the top ten hold approximately 1.7%. The sequenced sample consisted of memory CD4+ T cells sorted from blood. The receptors come from a woman in her twenties or thirties in good health. The CDR3 runs from the conserved cysteine through the conserved F or W. A D gene is named only where the DNA matches it firmly. A clone size is listed for some rows: how often the clone was seen (once, few, many), or a class if it is expanded.

j_call clone_size d_call v_call cdr3_aa cdr3_nt
TRBJ2-2 once NA TRBV5-1 CASSYLWRVNTGELFF TGCGCCAGCAGCTATCTCTGGCGGGTTAACACCGGGGAGCTGTTTTTT
TRBJ1-3 NA NA TRBV4-1 CASSPFGLLSGNTIYF TGCGCCAGCAGCCCCTTTGGACTGCTCTCTGGAAACACCATATATTTT
TRBJ1-4 NA TRBD1 TRBV2 CASSDNRGNEKLFF TGTGCCAGCAGTGATAACAGGGGGAATGAAAAACTGTTTTTT
TRBJ2-3 NA NA TRBV7-3 CASSLQASTDTQYF TGTGCCAGCAGCTTACAAGCGAGCACAGATACGCAGTATTTT
TRBJ1-2 NA NA TRBV18 CASSPGGPGPYYGYTF TGTGCCAGCTCACCAGGAGGGCCCGGGCCTTACTATGGCTACACCTTC
TRBJ2-2 NA NA TRBV11-2 CASSLGLGVFF TGTGCCAGCAGCTTAGGCCTGGGGGTGTTTTTT
TRBJ1-5 NA NA TRBV11-1 CASSFKAYPLPGGNQPQHF TGTGCCAGCAGCTTCAAGGCTTACCCCCTACCCGGGGGCAATCAGCCCCAGCATTTT
TRBJ2-3 few TRBD2 TRBV7-2 CASSSSGRAPDTQYF TGTGCCAGCAGCTCCAGCGGGAGGGCCCCAGATACGCAGTATTTT
TRBJ1-1 once TRBD1 TRBV11-2 CASSLVSGGHMNTEAFF TGTGCCAGCAGCTTAGTATCAGGGGGACACATGAACACTGAAGCTTTCTTT
TRBJ1-1 NA TRBD1 TRBV7-2 CASSQRTGGKGTEAFF TGTGCCAGCAGCCAGAGGACAGGGGGCAAAGGAACTGAAGCTTTCTTT
TRBJ2-7 NA NA TRBV27 CASSLGGSYSSYEQYF TGTGCCAGCAGTTTAGGTGGGAGCTACAGCTCCTACGAGCAGTACTTC
TRBJ1-5 NA NA TRBV5-8 CASSLGGPVNQPQHF TGTGCCAGCAGCTTGGGAGGTCCGGTCAATCAGCCCCAGCATTTT
TRBJ2-5 NA NA TRBV28 CASRDGTLIQETQYF TGTGCCAGCAGGGACGGGACTCTGATTCAAGAGACCCAGTACTTC
TRBJ2-1 few TRBD2 TRBV5-1 CASSLVAGVNEQFF TGCGCCAGCAGCTTGGTAGCGGGAGTAAATGAGCAGTTCTTC
TRBJ2-5 NA NA TRBV5-1 CASSLALGETQYF TGCGCCAGCAGCTTGGCTCTTGGGGAGACCCAGTACTTC
TRBJ1-1 few NA TRBV29-1 CSVEQVMNTEAFF TGCAGCGTTGAGCAGGTTATGAACACTGAAGCTTTCTTT
TRBJ2-7 few NA TRBV28 CASKTRLQGQQYF TGTGCCAGCAAAACACGGCTACAGGGCCAGCAGTACTTC
TRBJ2-7 NA NA TRBV27 CASSLRGGTGRSGSRYEQYF TGTGCCAGCAGTTTACGAGGAGGGACAGGGCGTAGCGGGAGTCGGTACGAGCAGTACTTC
TRBJ2-5 NA NA TRBV1 CTSSPETGQGEETQYF TGCACCAGCAGCCCCGAAACGGGACAGGGGGAAGAGACCCAGTACTTC
TRBJ2-7 NA TRBD1 TRBV5-5 CASSFQDRSYEQYF TGTGCCAGCAGCTTTCAGGACAGGAGCTACGAGCAGTACTTC
TRBJ2-5 NA NA TRBV28 CASTIPGVRETQYF TGTGCCAGCACAATTCCAGGGGTTCGGGAGACCCAGTACTTC
TRBJ1-3 NA NA TRBV28 CASRVGDTRATIYF TGTGCCAGCAGGGTGGGGGACACCCGAGCAACCATATATTTT
TRBJ2-5 NA NA TRBV18 CASSPLESETQYF TGTGCCAGCTCACCGTTAGAATCGGAGACCCAGTACTTC
TRBJ2-5 once NA TRBV5-1 CASSLQGRQETQYF TGCGCCAGCAGCTTGCAAGGGCGTCAAGAGACCCAGTACTTC
TRBJ2-5 NA TRBD2 TRBV5-1 CASSLVPGGPVGGETQYF TGCGCCAGCAGCTTGGTACCGGGAGGGCCCGTGGGTGGAGAGACCCAGTACTTC